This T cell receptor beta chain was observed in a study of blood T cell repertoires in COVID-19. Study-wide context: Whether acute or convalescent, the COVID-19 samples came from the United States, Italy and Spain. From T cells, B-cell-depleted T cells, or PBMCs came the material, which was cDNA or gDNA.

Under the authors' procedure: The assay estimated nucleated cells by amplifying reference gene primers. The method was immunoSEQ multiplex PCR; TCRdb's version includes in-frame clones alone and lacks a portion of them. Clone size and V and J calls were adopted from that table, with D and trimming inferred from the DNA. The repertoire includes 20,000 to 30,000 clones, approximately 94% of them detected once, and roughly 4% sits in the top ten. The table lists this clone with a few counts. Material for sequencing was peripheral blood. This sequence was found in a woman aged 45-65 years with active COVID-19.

The CDR3 region is CASSAGSSNQPQHF. For the CDR3, the DNA is TGTGCCAGCAGCGCCGGTTCCAGCAATCAGCCCCAGCATTTT. J is TRBJ1-5 and V is TRBV2; D is ambiguous. The CDR3 consists of 14 residues. The V gene lost 6 bases and the J gene lost 1 base, with 10 bases spanning the gap. Looked up from germline, CDR1 is SNHLY and CDR2 is FYNNEI.